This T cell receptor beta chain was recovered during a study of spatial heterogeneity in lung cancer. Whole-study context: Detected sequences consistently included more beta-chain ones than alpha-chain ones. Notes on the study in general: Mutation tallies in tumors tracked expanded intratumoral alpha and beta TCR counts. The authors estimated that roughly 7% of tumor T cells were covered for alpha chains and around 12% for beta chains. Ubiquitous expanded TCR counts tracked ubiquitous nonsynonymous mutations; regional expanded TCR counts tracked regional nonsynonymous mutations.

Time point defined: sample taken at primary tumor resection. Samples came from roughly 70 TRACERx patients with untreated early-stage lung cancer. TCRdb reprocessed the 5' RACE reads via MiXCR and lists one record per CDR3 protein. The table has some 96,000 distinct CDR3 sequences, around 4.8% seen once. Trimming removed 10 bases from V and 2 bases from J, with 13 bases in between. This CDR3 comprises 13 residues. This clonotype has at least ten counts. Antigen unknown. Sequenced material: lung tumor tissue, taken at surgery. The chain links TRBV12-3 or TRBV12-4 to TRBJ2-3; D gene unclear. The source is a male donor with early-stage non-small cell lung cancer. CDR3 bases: TGTGCCACCGCCTCCCTCCTCACAGATACGCAGTATTTT. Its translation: CATASLLTDTQYF.